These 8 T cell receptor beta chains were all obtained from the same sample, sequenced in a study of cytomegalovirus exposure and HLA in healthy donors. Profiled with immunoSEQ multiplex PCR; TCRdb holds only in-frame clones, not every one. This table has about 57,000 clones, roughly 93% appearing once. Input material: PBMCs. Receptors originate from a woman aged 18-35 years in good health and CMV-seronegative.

The CDR3 loop reads CASSAVNYGYTF. The CDR3 DNA follows: TGTGCCAGCAGCGCCGTTAACTATGGCTACACCTTC. The chain joins TRBV9 to TRBJ1-2; no clear D gene. Trimming took 3 bases from V and 1 from J, leaving 4 bases between them. CDR1 SGDLS and CDR2 YYNGEE come from the germline V gene. The CDR3 totals 12 residues.

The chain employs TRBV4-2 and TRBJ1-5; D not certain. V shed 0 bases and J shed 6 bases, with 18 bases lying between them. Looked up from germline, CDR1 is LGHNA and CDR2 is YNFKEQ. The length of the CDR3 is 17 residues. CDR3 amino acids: CASSQEGPGFSSQPQHF. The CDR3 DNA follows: TGTGCCAGCAGCCAAGAAGGGCCGGGGTTTAGTAGTCAGCCCCAGCATTTT.

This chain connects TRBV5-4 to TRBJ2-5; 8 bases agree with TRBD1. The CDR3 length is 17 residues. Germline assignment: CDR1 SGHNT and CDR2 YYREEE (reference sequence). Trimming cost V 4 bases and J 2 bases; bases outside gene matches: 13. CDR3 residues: CASSANVARGPQETQYF. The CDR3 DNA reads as TGTGCCAGCAGCGCAAATGTGGCCAGGGGGCCTCAAGAGACCCAGTACTTC.

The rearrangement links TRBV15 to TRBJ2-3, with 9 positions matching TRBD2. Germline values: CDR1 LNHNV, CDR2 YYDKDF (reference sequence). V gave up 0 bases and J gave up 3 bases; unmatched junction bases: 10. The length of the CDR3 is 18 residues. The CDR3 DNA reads TGTGCCACCAGCAGAGATAGGGCGGGAGGGCCGTTGACAGATACGCAGTATTTT. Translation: CATSRDRAGGPLTDTQYF.

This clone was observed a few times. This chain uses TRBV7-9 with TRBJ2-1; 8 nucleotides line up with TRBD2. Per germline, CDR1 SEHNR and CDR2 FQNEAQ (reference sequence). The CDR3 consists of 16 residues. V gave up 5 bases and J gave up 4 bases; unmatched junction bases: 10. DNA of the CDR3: TGTGCCAGCAGCACCACCACTAGCGGCCCGTACAATGAGCAGTTCTTC. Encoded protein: CASSTTTSGPYNEQFF.

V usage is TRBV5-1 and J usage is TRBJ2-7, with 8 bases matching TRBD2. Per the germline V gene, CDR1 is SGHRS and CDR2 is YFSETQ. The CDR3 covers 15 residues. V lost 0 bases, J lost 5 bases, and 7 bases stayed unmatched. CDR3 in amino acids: CASSLDGRVADEQYV. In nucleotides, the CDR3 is TGCGCCAGCAGCTTGGACGGGAGGGTGGCAGACGAGCAGTACGTC.

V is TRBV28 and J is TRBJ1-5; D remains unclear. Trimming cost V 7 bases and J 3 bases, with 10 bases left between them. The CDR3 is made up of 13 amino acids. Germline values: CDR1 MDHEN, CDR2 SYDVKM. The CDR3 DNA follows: TGTGCCAGCACCCTCGGGAACAATCAGCCCCAGCATTTT. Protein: CASTLGNNQPQHF.

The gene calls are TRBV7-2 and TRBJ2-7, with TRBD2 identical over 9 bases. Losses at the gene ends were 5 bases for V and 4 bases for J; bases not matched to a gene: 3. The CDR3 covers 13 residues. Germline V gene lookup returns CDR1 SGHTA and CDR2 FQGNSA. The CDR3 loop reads CASSRSGGYEQYV. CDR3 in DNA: TGTGCCAGCAGCCGTAGCGGGGGATACGAGCAGTACGTC.